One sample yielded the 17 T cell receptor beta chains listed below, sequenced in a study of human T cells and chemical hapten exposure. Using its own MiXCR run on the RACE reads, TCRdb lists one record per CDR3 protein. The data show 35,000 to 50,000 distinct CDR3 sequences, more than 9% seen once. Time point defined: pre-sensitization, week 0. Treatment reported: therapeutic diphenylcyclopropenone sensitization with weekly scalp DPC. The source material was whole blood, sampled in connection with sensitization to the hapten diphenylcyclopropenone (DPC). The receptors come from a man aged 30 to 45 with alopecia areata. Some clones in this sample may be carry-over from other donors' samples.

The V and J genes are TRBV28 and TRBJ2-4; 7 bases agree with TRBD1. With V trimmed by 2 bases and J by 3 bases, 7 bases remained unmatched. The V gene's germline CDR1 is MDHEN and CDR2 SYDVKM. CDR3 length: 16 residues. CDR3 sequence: CASSLPLDRVKNIQYF. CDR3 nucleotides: TGTGCCAGCAGTTTACCTCTCGACAGGGTCAAAAACATTCAGTACTTC.

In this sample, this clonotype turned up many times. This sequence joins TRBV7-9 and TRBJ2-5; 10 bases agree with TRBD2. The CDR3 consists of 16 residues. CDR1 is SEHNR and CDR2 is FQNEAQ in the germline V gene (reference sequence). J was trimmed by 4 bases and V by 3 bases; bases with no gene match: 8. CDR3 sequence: CASSFRQRGGPETQYF. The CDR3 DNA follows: TGTGCCAGCAGCTTTCGGCAGCGGGGGGGCCCAGAGACCCAGTACTTC. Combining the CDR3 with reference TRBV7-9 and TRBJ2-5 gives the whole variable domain DTGVSQNPRHKITKRGQNVTFRCDPISEHNRLYWYRQTLGQGPEFLTYFQNEAQLEKSRLLSDRFSAERPKGSFSTLEIQRTEQGDSAMYLCASSFRQRGGPETQYFGPGTRLLVL.

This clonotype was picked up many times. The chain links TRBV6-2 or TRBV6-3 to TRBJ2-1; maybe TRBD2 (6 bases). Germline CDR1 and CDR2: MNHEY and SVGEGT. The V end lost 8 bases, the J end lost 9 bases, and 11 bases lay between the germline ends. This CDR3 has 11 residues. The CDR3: CASFYGGEQFF. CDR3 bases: TGTGCCAGCTTTTACGGGGGTGAGCAGTTCTTC.

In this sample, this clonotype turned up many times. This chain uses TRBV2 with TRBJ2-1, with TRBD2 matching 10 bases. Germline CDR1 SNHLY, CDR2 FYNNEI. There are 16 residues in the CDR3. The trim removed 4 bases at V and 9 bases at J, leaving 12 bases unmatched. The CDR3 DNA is TGTGCCAGCAGTGCGGCGTTACTAGCGGGGATCGCTGAGCAGTTCTTC. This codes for CASSAALLAGIAEQFF. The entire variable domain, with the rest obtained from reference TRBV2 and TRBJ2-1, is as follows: EPEVTQTPSHQVTQMGQEVILRCVPISNHLYFYWYRQILGQKVEFLVSFYNNEISEKSEIFDDQFSVERPDGSNFTLKIRSTKLEDSAMYFCASSAALLAGIAEQFFGPGTRLTVL.

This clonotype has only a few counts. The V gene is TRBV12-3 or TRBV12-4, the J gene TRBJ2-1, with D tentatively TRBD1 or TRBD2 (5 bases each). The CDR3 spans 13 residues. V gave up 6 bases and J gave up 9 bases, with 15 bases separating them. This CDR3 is CASSSAIGGEQFF. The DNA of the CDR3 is TGTGCCAGCAGCAGTGCTATTGGGGGTGAGCAGTTCTTC.

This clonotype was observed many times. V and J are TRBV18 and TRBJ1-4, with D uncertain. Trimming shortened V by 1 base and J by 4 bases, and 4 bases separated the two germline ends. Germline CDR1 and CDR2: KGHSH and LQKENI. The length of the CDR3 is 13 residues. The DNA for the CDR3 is TGTGCCAGCTCACCACTGGATAATGAAAAACTGTTTTTT. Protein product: CASSPLDNEKLFF. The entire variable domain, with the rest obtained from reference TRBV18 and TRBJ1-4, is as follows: NAGVMQNPRHLVRRRGQEARLRCSPMKGHSHVYWYRQLPEEGLKFMVYLQKENIIDESGMPKERFSAEFPKEGPSILRIQQVVRGDSAAYFCASSPLDNEKLFFGSGTQLSVL.

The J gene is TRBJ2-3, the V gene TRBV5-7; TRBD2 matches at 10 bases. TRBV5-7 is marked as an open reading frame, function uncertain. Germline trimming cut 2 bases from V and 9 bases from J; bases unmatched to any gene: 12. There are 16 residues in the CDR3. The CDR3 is CASSFKTSGLGSTQYF. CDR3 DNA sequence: TGTGCCAGCAGCTTCAAGACTAGCGGGCTCGGGTCGACGCAGTATTTT.

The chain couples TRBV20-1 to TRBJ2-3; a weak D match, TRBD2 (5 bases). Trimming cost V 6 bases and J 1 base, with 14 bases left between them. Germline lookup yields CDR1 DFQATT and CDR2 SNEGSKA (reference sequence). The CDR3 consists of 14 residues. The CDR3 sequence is CSAVLGGGTDTQYF. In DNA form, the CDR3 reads TGCAGTGCCGTTTTAGGAGGAGGCACAGATACGCAGTATTTT.

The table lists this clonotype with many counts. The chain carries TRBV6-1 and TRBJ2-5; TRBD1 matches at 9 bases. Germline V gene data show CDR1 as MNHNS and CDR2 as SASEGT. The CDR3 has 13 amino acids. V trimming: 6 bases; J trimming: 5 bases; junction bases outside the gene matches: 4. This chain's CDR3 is CASRTGGGETQYF. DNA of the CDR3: TGTGCCAGCAGAACAGGGGGCGGGGAGACCCAGTACTTC.

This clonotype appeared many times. The CDR3 DNA sequence: TGTGCCAGCAGCCTAGGACTAGCGGGAGTCTACAATGAGCAGTTCTTC. It specifies CASSLGLAGVYNEQFF. This chain uses TRBV7-8 with TRBJ2-1; 13 bases are shared with TRBD2. The CDR3 totals 16 residues. V shed 5 bases, J shed 3 bases, and the junction held 4 bases outside the gene matches. Germline loops: CDR1 SGHVS, CDR2 FQNEAQ.

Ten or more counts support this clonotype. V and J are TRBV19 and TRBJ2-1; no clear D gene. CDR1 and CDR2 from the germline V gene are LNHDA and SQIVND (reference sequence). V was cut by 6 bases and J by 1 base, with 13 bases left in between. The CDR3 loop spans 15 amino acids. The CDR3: CASRGRRTSYNEQFF. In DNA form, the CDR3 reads TGTGCCAGTAGAGGACGGCGGACGTCCTACAATGAGCAGTTCTTC.

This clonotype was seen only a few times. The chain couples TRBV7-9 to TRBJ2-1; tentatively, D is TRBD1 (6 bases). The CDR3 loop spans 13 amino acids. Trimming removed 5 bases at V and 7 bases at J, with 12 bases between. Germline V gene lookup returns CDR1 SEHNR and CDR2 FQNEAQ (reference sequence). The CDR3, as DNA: TGTGCCAGCAGCCTCATAAGGGGGAATGAGCAGTTCTTC. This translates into CASSLIRGNEQFF.

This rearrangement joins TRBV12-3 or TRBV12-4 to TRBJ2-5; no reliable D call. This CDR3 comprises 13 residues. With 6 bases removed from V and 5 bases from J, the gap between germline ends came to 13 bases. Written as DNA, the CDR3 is TGTGCCAGCAGCGTGGGGTGGAGCGAGACCCAGTACTTC. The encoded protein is CASSVGWSETQYF.

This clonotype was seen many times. The CDR3 protein is CASSLDLGTGGTEAFF. CDR3 sequence (DNA): TGTGCCAGCAGCTTAGATCTCGGGACAGGGGGCACTGAAGCTTTCTTT. The chain has TRBV11-2 and TRBJ1-1; 11 bases are shared with TRBD1. Looked up from germline, CDR1 is SGHAT and CDR2 is FQNNGV. The trim removed 0 bases at V and 4 bases at J, leaving 4 bases unmatched. The CDR3 is 16 amino acids.

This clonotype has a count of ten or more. CDR3 nucleotide sequence: TGTGCCAGCAGCTTAAACGGCCTAGCGGGAGCGCAGTTCTTC. It translates to CASSLNGLAGAQFF. The chain uses TRBV7-3 and TRBJ2-1; the match to TRBD2 covers 10 bases. This CDR3 has 14 amino acids. With V trimmed by 1 base and J by 12 bases, 6 bases remained unmatched. Germline CDR1 is SGHTA and CDR2 is FQGTGA.

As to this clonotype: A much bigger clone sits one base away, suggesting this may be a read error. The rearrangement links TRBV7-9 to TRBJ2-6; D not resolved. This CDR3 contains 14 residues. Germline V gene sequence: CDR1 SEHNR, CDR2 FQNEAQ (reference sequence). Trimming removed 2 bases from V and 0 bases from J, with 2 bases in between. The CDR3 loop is CASSLHSGANVLTF. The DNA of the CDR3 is TGTGCCAGCAGCTTACACTCTGGGGCCAACGTCCTGACTTTC. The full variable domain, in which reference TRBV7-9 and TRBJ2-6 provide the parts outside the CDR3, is DTGVSQNPRHKITKRGQNVTFRCDPISEHNRLYWYRQTLGQGPEFLTYFQNEAQLEKSRLLSDRFSAERPKGSFSTLEIQRTEQGDSAMYLCASSLHSGANVLTFGAGSRLTVL.

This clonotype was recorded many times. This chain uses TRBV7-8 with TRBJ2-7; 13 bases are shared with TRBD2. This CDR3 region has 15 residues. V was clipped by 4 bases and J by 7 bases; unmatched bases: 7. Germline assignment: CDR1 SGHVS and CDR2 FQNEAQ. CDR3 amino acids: CASSSLAGGPGEQYV. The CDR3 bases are TGTGCCAGCAGCTCACTAGCGGGAGGGCCTGGTGAGCAGTACGTC.